The sequence of this T cell receptor (beta chain) was determined in a study of shared clonotypes between healthy human individuals. Study information: Researchers assigned three CD4 naive, three CD4 memory, two CD8 naive and one CD8 memory plate to each donor. Findings and caveats of the study: Although depth was large, rarefaction showed that sequencing of the sorted subsets was incomplete.

Germline V gene lookup returns CDR1 SGHDN and CDR2 FVKESK. The CDR3 consists of 14 residues. Deletions cut 1 base from V and 2 bases from J, with 9 bases between. With regard to this clone: Its matching antigen is unknown.

Original processing methods: Filtering was not the same, since immunoSEQ gave junction-only sequences without quality scores. Assay: immunoSEQ multiplex PCR; the TCRdb copy retains only in-frame clones and omits some. V, J and clone size reflect that table, while D and trimming were determined from the DNA. Among roughly 2.4 million clones listed, nearly 97% were seen once. Sequencing input: naive CD4+ T cells sorted from blood. Subset of the sample: CD45RA+ positively selected. The sequence derives from a man aged 18 to 35 in good health. V and J are TRBV14 and TRBJ2-7; no clear D gene. The CDR3 loop is CASSQGFLPYEQYF. The CDR3 bases are TGTGCCAGCAGCCAAGGCTTCCTTCCCTACGAGCAGTACTTC.